The present entry profiles one T cell receptor (beta chain) with its context. The sample holds one count of this clone. Its antigen is currently not known. The junction shows a germline mismatch at one end, possibly a read error. CDR1 and CDR2, per the germline V gene, are SNHLY and FYNNEI. Inclusive of the bounding cysteine and phenylalanine, the CDR3 is 14 residues long. Only the CDR3 part of the read is kept: 42 bases, read in frame from the first base. Donors formed part of the validation cohort, which comprised approximately 130 subjects and was distinct from the first cohort of some 700 subjects. The record originates from a study of cytomegalovirus exposure and HLA in healthy donors (dated by TCRdb to between 2016 and 2019). In the study overall: According to a later analysis, one platform produced both the roughly 120 validation repertoires and the 620 or so repertoires of the first cohort. The study aimed to test whether signatures of past pathogen exposure could be identified by cataloging public T cell receptors. The study combined high-throughput TCR immunosequencing, statistical association of individual TCRs with disease status, and machine learning to predict cytomegalovirus infection status. Along with the roughly 670-subject first cohort, a separate validation cohort of over 90 different subjects was used. Findings and caveats that apply to the study as a whole: While some public TCRs were present in many individuals, most TCR sequences turned up only very rarely across donors. In a later analysis, TCRs clustered in the first cohort were found to also tend to co-occur in the 100 to 150 validation repertoires, with 94% of cluster scores above 0. The study listed 164 TCR beta chains as associated with cytomegalovirus. In vitro tests confirmed that three of the cytomegalovirus-associated TCR beta chains recognize cytomegalovirus antigens. The authors suggested that the approach could potentially be extended to other disease states and immunological phenotypes. The classifier was reported to diagnose cytomegalovirus status with high specificity and sensitivity in both the original and validation cohorts. The validation cohort had no HLA typing available for a later analysis, so co-occurrence within that cohort was assessed over all 120 or so repertoires.

The library was generated by the immunoSEQ multiplex PCR assay. In the original analysis: A statistical classification framework was developed to diagnose cytomegalovirus status using the catalog of TCR beta chain sequences. TCRdb carries this immuneACCESS record with in-frame sequences only. Its versions omit some clonotypes, under half of them owing to an unresolved V gene in the studies checked, with the rest unexplained. V, J and clone size are taken as reported in that table, and D and trimming were inferred from the DNA itself. Within this sample are more than 90,000 clones, with 90% to 95% of them counted one time only. About 1% of the sample is held by the ten biggest clonotypes.

Sequencing used PBMCs. The sequence was collected from a woman in her twenties or thirties in good health and CMV-seropositive. Recombination joined TRBV2 with TRBJ1-3, with 8 junctional bases fitting TRBD1. Here is the DNA: TGTGCCAGCAGCGAAGGACAGGGCCGAAACACCATATATTTT. Its translation reads: CASSEGQGRNTIYF.